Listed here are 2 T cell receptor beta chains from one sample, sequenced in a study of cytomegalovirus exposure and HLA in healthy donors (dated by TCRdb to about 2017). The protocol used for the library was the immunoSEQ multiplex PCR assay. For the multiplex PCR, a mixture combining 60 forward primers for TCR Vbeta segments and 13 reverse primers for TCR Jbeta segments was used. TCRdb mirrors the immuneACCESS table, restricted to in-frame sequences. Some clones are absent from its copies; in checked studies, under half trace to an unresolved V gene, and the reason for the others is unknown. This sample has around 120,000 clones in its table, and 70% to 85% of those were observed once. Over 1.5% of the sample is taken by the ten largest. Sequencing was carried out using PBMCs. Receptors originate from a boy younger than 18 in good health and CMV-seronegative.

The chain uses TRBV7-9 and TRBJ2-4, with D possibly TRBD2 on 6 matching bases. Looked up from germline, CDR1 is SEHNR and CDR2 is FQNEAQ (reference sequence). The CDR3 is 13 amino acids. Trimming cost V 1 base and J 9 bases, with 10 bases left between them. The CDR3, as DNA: TGTGCCAGCAGCTTAGGGAGGGATGGCATTCAGTACTTC. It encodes CASSLGRDGIQYF.

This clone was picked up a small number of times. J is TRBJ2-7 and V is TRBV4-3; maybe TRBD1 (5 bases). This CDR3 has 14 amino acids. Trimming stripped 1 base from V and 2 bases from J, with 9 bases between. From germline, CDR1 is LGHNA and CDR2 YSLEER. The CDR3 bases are TGCGCCAGCAGCCAAGTCCCAGGGCCCTACGAGCAGTACTTC. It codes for CASSQVPGPYEQYF.